The T cell receptor beta chain under discussion was sequenced for a study of blood T cell repertoires in COVID-19. About the research overall: T cells, B-cell-depleted T cells, or PBMCs provided the cDNA or gDNA that served as material.

Concerning this clone itself: This same CDR3 is encoded by further DNA sequences in the sample.

CDR1 and CDR2 from the germline V gene are LGHNA and YSLEER. Trimming at V came to 3 bases and at J to 8 bases, leaving 3 bases not matched to a gene. There are 14 residues in the CDR3. Profiling relied on immunoSEQ multiplex PCR, and the TCRdb table lists in-frame clones only, not all of them. The table records about 230,000 clones, around 84% of them present only once. This chain uses TRBV4-3 with TRBJ1-4; 10 nucleotides align to TRBD1. What was sequenced was peripheral blood. The source is a man aged 35 to 55 who had recovered from COVID-19. CDR3 protein: CASSHDRGREKLFF. As DNA, the CDR3 is TGCGCCAGCAGCCACGACAGGGGGCGGGAAAAACTGTTTTTT.